This T cell receptor beta chain was identified during a study of T cell clonotyping in hematopoietic cell transplantation. Overall study context: Pretransplant recipient samples were taken after cytoreduction. Study observations and caveats: Pathologically expanded recipient clonotypes increased progressively from day 30 to day 180 as diversity fell. Few recipient clonotypes overlapped donors; over 95% were de novo at given depth.

Assay used: immunoSEQ multiplex PCR; TCRdb lists only in-frame clones, some missing. The sample has roughly 23,000 clones, approximately 87% seen once; the top ten hold roughly 3.5%. Concerning this clone: Its cognate antigen is unknown.

CDR3 size: 15 residues. Germline CDR1 is SNHLY and CDR2 is FYNNEI. Trimming cost V 6 bases and J 8 bases, with 22 bases left between them. Documented time point: recipient sample about 28 days before transplant, after cytoreduction. Sequenced material: peripheral blood mononuclear cells, taken before stem cell transplant. The source of this sequence is a man aged 18 to 29 with biphenotypic leukemia. Some clones in this sample may be carry-over from other donors' samples. This chain joins TRBV2 and TRBJ1-2; D possibly corresponds to TRBD1 (5 bases). The CDR3 is CASRGPGLWAGGYTF. DNA of the CDR3: TGTGCCAGCAGGGGACCGGGACTTTGGGCTGGAGGCTACACCTTC.